The T cell receptor beta chain under discussion was sequenced for a study of identical twins. Overall study findings and caveats: Abundant cord blood beta clonotypes carried fewer insertions; memory repertoires showed none. The analysis was cross-sectional rather than longitudinal within donors.

A single record per CDR3 protein comes from TCRdb applying MiXCR to the 5' RACE reads. The sample carries more than 1.5 million distinct CDR3 sequences, less than 40% recorded once. The sample holds a few counts of this clonotype. Its antigen is currently unknown. The sequence came from a newborn girl in good health. Material for sequencing was cord blood.

The CDR3 is CSAPSPGQLYEQYF. CDR3 sequence (DNA): TGCAGTGCTCCCTCGCCTGGACAGCTCTACGAGCAGTACTTC. The rearrangement links TRBV20-1 to TRBJ2-7, with D possibly TRBD1 on 6 matching bases. This CDR3 comprises 14 residues. The V and J ends lost 5 bases and 3 bases respectively, with 17 bases between them. Germline CDR1 and CDR2: DFQATT and SNEGSKA (reference sequence).